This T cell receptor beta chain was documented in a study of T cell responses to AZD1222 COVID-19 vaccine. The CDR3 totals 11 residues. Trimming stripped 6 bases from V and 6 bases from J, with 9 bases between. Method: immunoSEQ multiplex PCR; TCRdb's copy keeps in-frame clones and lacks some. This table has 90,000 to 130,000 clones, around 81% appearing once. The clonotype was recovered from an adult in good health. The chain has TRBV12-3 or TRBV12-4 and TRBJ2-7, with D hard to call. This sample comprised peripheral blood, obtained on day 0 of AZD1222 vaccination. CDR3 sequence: CASSSRGEQYF. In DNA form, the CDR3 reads TGTGCCAGCAGCTCCCGCGGCGAGCAGTACTTC.